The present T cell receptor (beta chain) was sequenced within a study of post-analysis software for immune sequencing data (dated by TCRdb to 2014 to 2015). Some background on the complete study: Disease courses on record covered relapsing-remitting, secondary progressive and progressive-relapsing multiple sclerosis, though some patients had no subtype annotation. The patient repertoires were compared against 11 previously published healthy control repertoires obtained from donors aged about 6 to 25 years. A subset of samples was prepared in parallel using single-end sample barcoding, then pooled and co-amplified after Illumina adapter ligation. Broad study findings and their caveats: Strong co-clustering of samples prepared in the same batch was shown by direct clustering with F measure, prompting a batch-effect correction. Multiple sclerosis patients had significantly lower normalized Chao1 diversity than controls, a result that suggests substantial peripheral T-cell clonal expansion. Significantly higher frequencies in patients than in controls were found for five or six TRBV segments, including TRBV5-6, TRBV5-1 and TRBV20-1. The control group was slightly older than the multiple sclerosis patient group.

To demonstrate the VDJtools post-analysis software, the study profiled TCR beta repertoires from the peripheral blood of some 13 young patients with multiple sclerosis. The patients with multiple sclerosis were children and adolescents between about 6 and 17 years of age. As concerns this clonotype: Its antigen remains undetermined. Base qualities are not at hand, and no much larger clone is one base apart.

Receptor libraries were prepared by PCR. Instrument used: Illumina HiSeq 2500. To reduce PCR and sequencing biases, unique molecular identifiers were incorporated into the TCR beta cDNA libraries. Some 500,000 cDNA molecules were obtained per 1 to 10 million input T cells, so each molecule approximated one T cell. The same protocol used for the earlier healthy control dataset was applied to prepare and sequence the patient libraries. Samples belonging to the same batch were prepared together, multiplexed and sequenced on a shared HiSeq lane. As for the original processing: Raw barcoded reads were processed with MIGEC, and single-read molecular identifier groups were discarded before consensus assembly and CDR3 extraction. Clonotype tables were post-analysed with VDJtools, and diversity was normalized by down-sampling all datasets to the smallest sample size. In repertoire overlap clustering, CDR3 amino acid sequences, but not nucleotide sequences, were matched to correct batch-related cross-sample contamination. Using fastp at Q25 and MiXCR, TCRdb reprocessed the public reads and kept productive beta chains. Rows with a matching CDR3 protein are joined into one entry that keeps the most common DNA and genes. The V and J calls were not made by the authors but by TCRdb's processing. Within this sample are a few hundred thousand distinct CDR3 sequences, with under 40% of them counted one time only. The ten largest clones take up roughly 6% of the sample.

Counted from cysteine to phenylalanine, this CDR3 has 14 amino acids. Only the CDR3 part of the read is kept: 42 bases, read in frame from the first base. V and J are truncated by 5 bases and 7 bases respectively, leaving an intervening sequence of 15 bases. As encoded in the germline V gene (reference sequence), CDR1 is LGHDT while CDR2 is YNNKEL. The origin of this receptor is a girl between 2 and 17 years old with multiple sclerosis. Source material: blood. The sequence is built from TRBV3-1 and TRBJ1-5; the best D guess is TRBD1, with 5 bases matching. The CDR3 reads CASSIGAGKQPQHF. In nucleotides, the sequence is TGTGCCAGCAGCATTGGGGCAGGGAAACAGCCCCAGCATTTT.